Below, 18 T cell receptor beta chains from the same sample are listed, as sequenced in a study of PD-1 blockade in classical Hodgkin lymphoma. Some clones are missing from TCRdb's copy, which holds only in-frame ones; the method was immunoSEQ multiplex PCR. Among roughly 70,000 clones listed, over 90% were seen once. Time point noted: newly diagnosed, previously untreated cHL patient sample. Sequencing was carried out using peripheral blood mononuclear cells (PBMCs). The receptor source for this set is a human donor with classical Hodgkin lymphoma.

The rearrangement joins TRBV10-3 to TRBJ2-1; 11 nucleotides align to TRBD2. Germline values: CDR1 ENHRY, CDR2 SYGVKD. With V trimmed by 4 bases and J by 4 bases, 0 bases remained unmatched. This CDR3 region has 14 residues. The CDR3 loop reads CAISASGGYNEQFF. The CDR3 nucleotides are TGTGCCATCAGTGCTAGCGGGGGGTACAATGAGCAGTTCTTC.

The rearrangement uses TRBV16 and TRBJ1-1; 7 positions match TRBD1. Trimming at V came to 2 bases and at J to 11 bases, leaving 8 bases not matched to a gene. Germline CDR1 is KGHSY and CDR2 is FQNENV. The CDR3 runs 13 residues. This CDR3 reads CASSQPDRARAFF. DNA of the CDR3: TGTGCCAGCAGCCAACCCGACAGGGCCCGGGCTTTCTTT.

V and J are TRBV27 and TRBJ1-1; 11 bases align to TRBD1. Germline lookup yields CDR1 MNHEY and CDR2 SMNVEV (reference sequence). This CDR3 spans 15 amino acids. The V and J ends lost 5 bases and 4 bases, in that order; junction bases with no gene match: 6. The CDR3 sequence is CASSLRTGGVTEAFF. The CDR3 coding sequence is TGTGCCAGCAGTCTCCGGACAGGGGGCGTCACTGAAGCTTTCTTT.

This clone has only one observation. The gene calls are TRBV29-1 and TRBJ1-2, with 11 bases aligning to TRBD1. The CDR3 totals 13 residues. Germline-derived CDR1 and CDR2 are SQVTM and ANQGSEA. V lost 6 bases and J lost 7; bases outside the gene matches: 7. In nucleotides, the CDR3 is TGCAGCGTGATCCGGGACAGGGGGGGTGGCTACACCTTC. This gives the protein CSVIRDRGGGYTF.

The gene calls are TRBV6-1 and TRBJ1-3; no reliable D call. The CDR3 contains 14 residues. The germline V gene encodes CDR1 MNHNS and CDR2 SASEGT. V dropped 5 bases and J dropped 0 bases, with 8 bases sitting between them. CDR3 DNA sequence: TGTGCCAGCAGTCTGAGTTACTCTGGAAACACCATATATTTT. Protein: CASSLSYSGNTIYF.

A remark on this clone: Mismatch with germline at one junction end may stem from a read error. Other nucleotide sequences in the sample specify the same CDR3. The chain is built from TRBV28 and TRBJ1-2; D gene ambiguous. The CDR3 consists of 12 residues. In germline, CDR1 is MDHEN, CDR2 SYDVKM. CDR3 protein: CASSLSKGAWAF. The CDR3 region has the DNA TGTGCCAGCAGTTTATCGAAAGGTGCTTGGGCCTTC.

For the CDR3, the DNA is TGTGCCAGCAGCCCCGGACACTTCGGATTGGATGGCTACACCTTC. Amino acid sequence: CASSPGHFGLDGYTF. The chain couples TRBV7-3 to TRBJ1-2; D is possibly TRBD1 (5 bases). CDR1 SGHTA and CDR2 FQGTGA come from the germline V gene. CDR3 size: 15 residues. V was pared by 5 bases and J by 6 bases, with 19 bases between.

The genes are TRBV5-1 and TRBJ1-4, with D hard to call. The CDR3 consists of 13 residues. Trimming cost V 8 bases and J 8 bases, with 16 bases left between them. In germline, CDR1 is SGHRS, CDR2 YFSETQ. This chain's CDR3 is CASRTGMVEKLFF. The CDR3 nucleotides are TGCGCCAGTCGAACGGGAATGGTGGAAAAACTGTTTTTT.

This chain links TRBV2 with TRBJ2-5, with D tentatively TRBD1 or TRBD2 (6 bases each). The CDR3 is 15 amino acids. The germline V gene has CDR1 SNHLY and CDR2 FYNNEI. V lost 6 bases and J 2 bases, leaving 16 bases between the germline ends. CDR3: CASRGVGGRQETQYF. The CDR3, as DNA: TGTGCCAGCAGGGGGGTCGGGGGCCGGCAAGAGACCCAGTACTTC.

The rearrangement uses TRBV29-1 and TRBJ1-1; TRBD1 is a possible D gene (6 bases). The length of the CDR3 is 11 residues. The V gene's germline CDR1 is SQVTM and CDR2 ANQGSEA. The V end lost 3 bases, the J end lost 4 bases, and 6 bases lay between the germline ends. The CDR3 nucleotides are TGCAGCGTTGACAGGGGCACTGAAGCTTTCTTT. It codes for CSVDRGTEAFF. Supplemented by reference TRBV29-1 and TRBJ1-1, the full variable domain reads SAVISQKPSRDICQRGTSLTIQCQVDSQVTMMFWYRQQPGQSLTLIATANQGSEATYESGFVIDKFPISRPNLTFSTLTVSNMSPEDSSIYLCSVDRGTEAFFGQGTRLTVV.

The chain is built from TRBV6-1 and TRBJ2-5; the D is unclear. The V and J ends lost 2 bases and 5 bases respectively, with 15 bases between them. The CDR3 runs 15 residues. In germline, CDR1 is MNHNS, CDR2 SASEGT. CDR3 protein: CASSEPLWGRETQYF. CDR3 nucleotides: TGTGCCAGCAGTGAACCGCTGTGGGGTCGGGAGACCCAGTACTTC.

V usage is TRBV19 and J usage is TRBJ1-2; D might be TRBD1 (6 bases). V was trimmed by 8 bases and J by 8 bases, leaving 15 bases between them. The germline gives CDR1 LNHDA, CDR2 SQIVND (reference sequence). The CDR3 consists of 12 residues. CDR3 bases: TGTGCCAGTCAGACAGGAGGATTCGGCTACACCTTC. This sequence encodes CASQTGGFGYTF.

The chain recombines TRBV20-1 with TRBJ2-7; D remains unclear. Trimming left V 2 bases short and J 7 bases short, with 9 bases between. Per germline, CDR1 DFQATT and CDR2 SNEGSKA (reference sequence). The CDR3 is 11 residues long. CDR3 DNA: TGCAGTGCTAGACAGGCTAGGGAGCAGTACTTC. Protein product: CSARQAREQYF.

This clone was recorded only once. The V and J genes are TRBV7-9 and TRBJ1-4, with TRBD1 matching 7 bases. The CDR3 spans 14 residues. J lost 6 bases, V lost 5 bases, and 6 bases had no gene match. CDR1 and CDR2 (germline): SEHNR, FQNEAQ (reference sequence). CDR3 amino acids: CASSPRTGDEKLFF. CDR3 sequence (DNA): TGTGCCAGCAGCCCAAGGACAGGCGATGAAAAACTGTTTTTT.

The J gene is TRBJ1-5, the V gene TRBV5-1; perhaps TRBD1 as D (5 bases). The CDR3 has 14 residues. CDR1 is SGHRS and CDR2 is YFSETQ in the germline V gene. Trimming stripped 0 bases from V and 3 bases from J, with 7 bases between. CDR3 nucleotide sequence: TGCGCCAGCAGCTTGGAAGGGGTCAATCAGCCCCAGCATTTT. This codes for CASSLEGVNQPQHF.

This clone was observed a single time. The chain links TRBV6-5 to TRBJ1-2; TRBD1 is a possible D gene (6 bases). Germline V lookup: CDR1 MNHEY, CDR2 SVGAGI. The CDR3 covers 15 residues. Trimming left V 6 bases short and J 7 bases short, with 21 bases between. The CDR3 coding sequence is TGTGCCAGCAGGACCAGACAGGCCTTGTTTTCTGGCTACACCTTC. Translated, it gives CASRTRQALFSGYTF.

The rearrangement links TRBV7-2 to TRBJ1-2; TRBD1 aligns across 8 bases. V trimming: 5 bases; J trimming: 4 bases; junction bases outside the gene matches: 3. The germline V gene encodes CDR1 SGHTA and CDR2 FQGNSA. The CDR3 length is 13 residues. For the CDR3, the DNA is TGTGCCAGCAGCATGGACAGGGCCTATGGCTACACCTTC. Translating it yields CASSMDRAYGYTF.

This chain connects TRBV4-1 to TRBJ1-2; D possibly corresponds to TRBD1 (6 bases). Trimming left V 4 bases short and J 0 bases short, with 12 bases between. The germline V gene has CDR1 MGHRA and CDR2 YSYEKL. This CDR3 region has 15 residues. The CDR3 sequence: CASSPGQNSNYGYTF. The CDR3 nucleotides read TGCGCCAGCAGCCCCGGACAGAATTCTAACTATGGCTACACCTTC.